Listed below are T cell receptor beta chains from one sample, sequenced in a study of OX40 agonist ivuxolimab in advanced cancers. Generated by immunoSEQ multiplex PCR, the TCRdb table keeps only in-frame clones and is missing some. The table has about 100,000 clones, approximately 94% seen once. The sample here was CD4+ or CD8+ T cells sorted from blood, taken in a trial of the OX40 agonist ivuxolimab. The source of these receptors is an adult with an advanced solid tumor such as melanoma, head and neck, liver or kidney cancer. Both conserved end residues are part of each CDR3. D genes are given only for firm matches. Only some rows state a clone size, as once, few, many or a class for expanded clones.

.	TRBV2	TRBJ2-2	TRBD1	CASSQGDGELFF	TGTGCCAGCAGTCAGGGGGACGGGGAGCTGTTTTTT
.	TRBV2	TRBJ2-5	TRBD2	CASSEWREERTQYF	TGTGCCAGCAGTGAGTGGCGGGAGGAGAGGACCCAGTACTTC
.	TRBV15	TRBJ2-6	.	CATSRDRGNPSGANVLTF	TGTGCCACCAGCAGAGATCGGGGGAACCCCTCTGGGGCCAACGTCCTGACTTTC
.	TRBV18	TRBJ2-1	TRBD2	CASSPRWTSELYNEQFF	TGTGCCAGCTCACCACGCTGGACTAGCGAGCTATACAATGAGCAGTTCTTC
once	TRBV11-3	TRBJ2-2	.	CASSRYGSTGELFF	TGTGCCAGCAGCCGCTACGGCAGTACCGGGGAGCTGTTTTTT
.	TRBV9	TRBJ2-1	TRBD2	CASSVKIGGANNEQFF	TGTGCCAGCAGCGTAAAGATCGGGGGGGCCAACAATGAGCAGTTCTTC
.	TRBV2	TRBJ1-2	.	CASNKRDIPEDGYTF	TGTGCCAGCAATAAAAGGGACATCCCCGAGGATGGCTACACCTTC
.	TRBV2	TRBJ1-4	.	CASSRGYGNEKLFF	TGTGCCAGCAGTAGGGGGTACGGTAATGAAAAACTGTTTTTT
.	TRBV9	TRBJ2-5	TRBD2	CASSVPEGASGEETQYF	TGTGCCAGCAGCGTCCCGGAAGGGGCTAGCGGGGAAGAGACCCAGTACTTC
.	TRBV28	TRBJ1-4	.	CASSTTLSELFF	TGTGCCAGCAGTACAACCCTTTCGGAACTGTTTTTT
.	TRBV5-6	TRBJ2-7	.	CASSSGGNEQYF	TGTGCCAGCAGCTCTGGGGGGAACGAGCAGTACTTC
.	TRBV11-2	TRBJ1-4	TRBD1	CASSSLSGQGPSTNEKLFF	TGTGCCAGCAGCTCCTTATCGGGACAGGGTCCGTCAACTAATGAAAAACTGTTTTTT
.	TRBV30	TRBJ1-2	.	CAWSEWGTSPNYGYTF	TGTGCCTGGAGTGAATGGGGCACAAGCCCTAACTATGGCTACACCTTC
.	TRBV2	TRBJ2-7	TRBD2	CASTELAAYEQYF	TGTGCCAGCACCGAACTAGCGGCCTACGAGCAGTACTTC
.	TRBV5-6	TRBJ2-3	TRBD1	CASSLRDRVHTDTQYF	TGTGCCAGCAGTCTCCGGGACAGGGTACACACAGATACGCAGTATTTT
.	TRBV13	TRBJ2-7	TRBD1	CASSSRTGDSYEQYF	TGTGCCAGCAGCTCCCGGACAGGGGACTCCTACGAGCAGTACTTC
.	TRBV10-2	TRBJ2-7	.	CASSEEYRPYEQYF	TGCGCCAGCAGTGAGGAATACCGGCCCTACGAGCAGTACTTC
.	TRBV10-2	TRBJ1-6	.	CATLGAGDSPLHF	TGCGCCACCCTCGGGGCCGGGGATTCACCCCTCCACTTT
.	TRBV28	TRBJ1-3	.	CASSLGAAGNTIYF	TGTGCCAGCAGTTTAGGGGCAGCTGGAAACACCATATATTTT
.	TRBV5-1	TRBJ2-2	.	CASNPAPRTSTGELFF	TGCGCCAGCAACCCGGCCCCGCGGACCTCCACCGGGGAGCTGTTTTTT
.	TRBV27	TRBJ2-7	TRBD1	CASSSTGSSYEQYF	TGTGCCAGCAGTTCGACAGGGAGCTCCTACGAGCAGTACTTC
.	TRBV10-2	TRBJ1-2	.	CASSWGWQGASGYTF	TGCGCCAGCAGCTGGGGCTGGCAAGGGGCGAGTGGCTACACCTTC
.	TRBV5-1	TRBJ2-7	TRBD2	CASSLAGLAYEQYF	TGCGCCAGCAGCTTGGCGGGACTAGCCTACGAGCAGTACTTC
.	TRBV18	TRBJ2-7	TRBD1	CASSPRTGRTYEQYF	TGTGCCAGCTCACCAAGGACAGGGAGAACCTACGAGCAGTACTTC
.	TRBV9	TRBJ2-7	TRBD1	CASSVDRGGYEQYF	TGTGCCAGCAGCGTAGACAGGGGTGGGTACGAGCAGTACTTC
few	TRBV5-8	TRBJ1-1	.	CASSKLNPPNTEAFF	TGTGCCAGCAGCAAACTGAACCCACCGAACACTGAAGCTTTCTTT
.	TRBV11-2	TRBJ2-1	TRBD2	CASSLGGGPYNEQFF	TGTGCCAGCAGCTTGGGCGGGGGGCCCTACAATGAGCAGTTCTTC
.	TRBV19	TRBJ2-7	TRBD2	CASSMGGRAFEQYF	TGTGCCAGTAGTATGGGCGGGAGGGCTTTCGAGCAGTACTTC
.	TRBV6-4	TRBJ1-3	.	CASSTNGNTIYF	TGTGCCAGCAGTACCAATGGAAACACCATATATTTT
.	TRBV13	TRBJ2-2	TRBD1	CASSERGRDREGTGELFF	TGTGCCAGCAGCGAGAGGGGTCGGGACAGGGAGGGCACCGGGGAGCTGTTTTTT
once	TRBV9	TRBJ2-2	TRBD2	CASSVSGGGAGELFF	TGTGCCAGCAGCGTATCGGGGGGAGGCGCCGGGGAGCTGTTTTTT
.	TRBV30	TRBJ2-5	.	CAWTQGRETQYF	TGTGCCTGGACACAAGGGAGGGAGACCCAGTACTTC
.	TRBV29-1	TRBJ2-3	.	CSVPVQADTQYF	TGCAGCGTCCCGGTCCAGGCAGATACGCAGTATTTT
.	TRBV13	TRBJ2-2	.	CASSLDFSGELFF	TGTGCCAGCAGCTTAGATTTCTCCGGGGAGCTGTTTTTT
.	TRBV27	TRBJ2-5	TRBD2	CASSLGGVSGTQYF	TGTGCCAGCAGTTTGGGGGGGGTCTCAGGGACCCAGTACTTC
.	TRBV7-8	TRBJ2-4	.	CASSSETRTPAYF	TGTGCCAGCAGCTCCGAGACCAGGACTCCAGCTTACTTC
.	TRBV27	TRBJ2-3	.	CASSLPTLDTQYF	TGTGCCAGCAGTTTACCGACCCTCGATACGCAGTATTTT
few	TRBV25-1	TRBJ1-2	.	CASGSRGSGYTF	TGTGCCAGCGGATCTCGGGGTAGTGGCTACACCTTC
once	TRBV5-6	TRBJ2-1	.	CASSLSGGNEQFF	TGTGCCAGCAGCTTGTCCGGGGGCAATGAGCAGTTCTTC
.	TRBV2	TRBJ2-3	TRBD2	CASRAGGTDTQYF	TGTGCCAGCAGGGCGGGGGGCACAGATACGCAGTATTTT
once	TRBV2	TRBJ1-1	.	CASSSHGTEAFF	TGTGCCAGCAGTTCACATGGGACTGAAGCTTTCTTT
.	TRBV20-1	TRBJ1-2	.	CSARGGIGYTF	TGCAGTGCTAGAGGGGGGATCGGCTACACCTTC
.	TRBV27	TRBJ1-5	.	CASSVTNSNQPQHF	TGTGCCAGCAGCGTGACAAATAGCAATCAGCCCCAGCATTTT
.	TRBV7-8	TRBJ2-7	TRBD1	CASSSEGQGPYEQYF	TGTGCCAGCAGCTCCGAGGGACAGGGCCCCTACGAGCAGTACTTC
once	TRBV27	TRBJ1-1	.	CASSLLTGNTEAFF	TGTGCCAGCAGTCTCCTCACAGGGAACACTGAAGCTTTCTTT
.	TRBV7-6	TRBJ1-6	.	CASSEERGSPLHF	TGTGCCAGCAGCGAAGAGAGGGGTTCACCCCTCCACTTT
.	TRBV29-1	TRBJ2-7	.	CSVTLSYEQYF	TGCAGCGTGACGCTCTCCTACGAGCAGTACTTC
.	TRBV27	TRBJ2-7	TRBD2	CASSFGGAGYEQYF	TGTGCCAGCAGTTTCGGGGGGGCAGGCTACGAGCAGTACTTC
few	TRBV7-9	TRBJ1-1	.	CASSYGNTEAFF	TGTGCCAGCAGCTACGGGAACACTGAAGCTTTCTTT
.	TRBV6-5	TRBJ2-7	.	CASSPFYGYEQYF	TGTGCCAGCAGCCCCTTCTATGGATACGAGCAGTACTTC
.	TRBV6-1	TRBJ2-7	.	CASSDDISYEQYF	TGTGCCAGCAGTGATGACATCTCCTACGAGCAGTACTTC
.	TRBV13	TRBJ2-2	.	CASSSLEERANTGELFF	TGTGCCAGCAGCTCCCTTGAGGAGCGCGCGAACACCGGGGAGCTGTTTTTT
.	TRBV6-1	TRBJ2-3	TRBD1	CASRGQGSTDTQYF	TGTGCCAGCAGGGGACAGGGGAGCACAGATACGCAGTATTTT
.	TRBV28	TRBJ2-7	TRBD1	CASSRDYRGMDDEQYF	TGTGCCAGCAGTCGGGATTACAGGGGGATGGATGACGAGCAGTACTTC
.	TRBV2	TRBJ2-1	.	CASRGIQFF	TGTGCCAGCAGGGGGATTCAGTTCTTC
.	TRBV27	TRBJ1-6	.	CASSLSLGNSPLHF	TGTGCCAGCAGTTTATCGCTGGGTAATTCACCCCTCCACTTT
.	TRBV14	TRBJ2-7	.	CASSPTGLAREQYF	TGTGCCAGCAGCCCAACAGGGTTAGCGAGGGAGCAGTACTTC